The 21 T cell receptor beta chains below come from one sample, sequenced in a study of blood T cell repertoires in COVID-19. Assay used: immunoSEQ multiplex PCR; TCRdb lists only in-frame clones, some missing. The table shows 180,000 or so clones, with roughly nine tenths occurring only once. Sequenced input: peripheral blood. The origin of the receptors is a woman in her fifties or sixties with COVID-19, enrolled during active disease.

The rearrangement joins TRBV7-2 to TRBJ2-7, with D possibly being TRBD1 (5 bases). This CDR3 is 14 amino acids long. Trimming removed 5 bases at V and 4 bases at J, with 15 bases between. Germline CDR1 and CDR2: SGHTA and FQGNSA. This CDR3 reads CASSRRAASYEQYF. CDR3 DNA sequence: TGTGCCAGCAGCCGCAGGGCGGCCTCTTACGAGCAGTACTTC.

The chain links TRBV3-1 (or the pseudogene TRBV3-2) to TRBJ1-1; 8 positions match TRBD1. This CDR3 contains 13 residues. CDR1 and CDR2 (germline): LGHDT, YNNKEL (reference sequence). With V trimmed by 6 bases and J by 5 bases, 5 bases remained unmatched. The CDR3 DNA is TGTGCCAGCAGTCAGACAGGGGAAACTGAAGCTTTCTTT. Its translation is CASSQTGETEAFF.

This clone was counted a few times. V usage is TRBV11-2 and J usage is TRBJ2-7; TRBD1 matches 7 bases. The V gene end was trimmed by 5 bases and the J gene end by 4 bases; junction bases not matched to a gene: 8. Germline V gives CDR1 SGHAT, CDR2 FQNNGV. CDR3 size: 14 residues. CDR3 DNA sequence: TGTGCCAGCAGCGCCACAGGGGTCCGTTACGAGCAGTACTTC. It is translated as CASSATGVRYEQYF.

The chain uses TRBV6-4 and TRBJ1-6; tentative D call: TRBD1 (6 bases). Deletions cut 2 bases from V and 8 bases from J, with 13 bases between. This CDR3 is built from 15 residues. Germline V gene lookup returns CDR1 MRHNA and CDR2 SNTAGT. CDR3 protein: CASSDGGGLDSPLHF. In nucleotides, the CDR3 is TGTGCCAGCAGTGACGGGGGGGGCTTAGATTCACCCCTCCACTTT.

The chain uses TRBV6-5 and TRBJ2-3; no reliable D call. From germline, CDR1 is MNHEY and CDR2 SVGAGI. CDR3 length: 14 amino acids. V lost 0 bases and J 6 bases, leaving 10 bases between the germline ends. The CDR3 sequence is CASSYSAAWDTQYF. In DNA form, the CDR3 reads TGTGCCAGCAGTTACTCGGCGGCTTGGGATACGCAGTATTTT.

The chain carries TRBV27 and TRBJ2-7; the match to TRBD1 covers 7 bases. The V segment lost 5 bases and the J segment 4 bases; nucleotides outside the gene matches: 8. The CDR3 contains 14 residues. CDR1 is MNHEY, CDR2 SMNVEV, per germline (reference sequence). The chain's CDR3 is CASSARQGVYEQYF. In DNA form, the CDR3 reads TGTGCCAGCAGTGCCCGACAGGGTGTTTACGAGCAGTACTTC.

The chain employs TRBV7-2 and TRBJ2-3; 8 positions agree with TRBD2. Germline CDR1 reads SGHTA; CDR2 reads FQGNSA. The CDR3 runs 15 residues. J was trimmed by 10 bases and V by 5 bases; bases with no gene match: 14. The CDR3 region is CASSPRLAGGSAQYF. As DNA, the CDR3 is TGTGCCAGCAGCCCTCGTTTGGCGGGAGGTTCCGCGCAGTATTTT.

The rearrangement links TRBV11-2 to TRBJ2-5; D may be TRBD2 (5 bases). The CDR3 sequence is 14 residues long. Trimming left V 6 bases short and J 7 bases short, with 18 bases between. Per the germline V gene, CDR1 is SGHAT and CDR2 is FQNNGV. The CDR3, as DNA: TGTGCCAGCAGATTACACGGAGGTCTGGCGACCCAGTACTTC. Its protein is CASRLHGGLATQYF.

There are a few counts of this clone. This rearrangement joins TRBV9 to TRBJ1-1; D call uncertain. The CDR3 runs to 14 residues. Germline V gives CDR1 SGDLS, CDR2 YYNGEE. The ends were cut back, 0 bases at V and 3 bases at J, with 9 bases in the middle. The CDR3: CASSVAGVDTEAFF. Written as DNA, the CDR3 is TGTGCCAGCAGCGTAGCCGGGGTGGACACTGAAGCTTTCTTT.

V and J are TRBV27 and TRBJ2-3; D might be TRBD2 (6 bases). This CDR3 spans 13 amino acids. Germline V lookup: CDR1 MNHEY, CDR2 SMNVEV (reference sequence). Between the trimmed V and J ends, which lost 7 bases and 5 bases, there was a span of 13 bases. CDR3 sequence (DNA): TGTGCCAGCAACACATTGGGGGGAGATACGCAGTATTTT. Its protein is CASNTLGGDTQYF.

CDR3 DNA: TGTGCCTGGATGGCAGGCGAAACCTACGAGCAGTACTTC. It yields the protein CAWMAGETYEQYF. This chain connects TRBV30 to TRBJ2-7; D is uncertain. The V gene lost 4 bases and the J gene lost 2 bases, with 12 bases spanning the gap. The CDR3 length is 13 residues. Germline assignment: CDR1 GTSNPN and CDR2 SVGIG (reference sequence).

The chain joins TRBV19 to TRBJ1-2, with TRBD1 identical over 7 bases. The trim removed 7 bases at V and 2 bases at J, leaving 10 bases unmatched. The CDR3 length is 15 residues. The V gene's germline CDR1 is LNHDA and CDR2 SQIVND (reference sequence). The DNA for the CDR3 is TGTGCCAGTACCCTTGCAGGGGGATTGAACTATGGCTACACCTTC. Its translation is CASTLAGGLNYGYTF.

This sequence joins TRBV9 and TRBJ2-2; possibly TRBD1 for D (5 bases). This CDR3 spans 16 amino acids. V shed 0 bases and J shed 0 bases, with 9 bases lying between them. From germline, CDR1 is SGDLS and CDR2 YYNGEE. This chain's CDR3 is CASSVDPRANTGELFF. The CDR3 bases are TGTGCCAGCAGCGTAGATCCCAGGGCGAACACCGGGGAGCTGTTTTTT.

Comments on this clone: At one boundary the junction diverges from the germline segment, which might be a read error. The CDR3 protein is CASSFGGGTRTKNTQYF. The CDR3, as DNA: TGTGCTAGCAGCTTCGGGGGTGGCACCCGCACTAAAAATACGCAGTATTTT. The V and J genes are TRBV7-7 and TRBJ2-3; maybe TRBD2 (6 bases). The CDR3 totals 17 residues. Germline-derived CDR1 and CDR2 are SSHAT and FNYEAQ (reference sequence).

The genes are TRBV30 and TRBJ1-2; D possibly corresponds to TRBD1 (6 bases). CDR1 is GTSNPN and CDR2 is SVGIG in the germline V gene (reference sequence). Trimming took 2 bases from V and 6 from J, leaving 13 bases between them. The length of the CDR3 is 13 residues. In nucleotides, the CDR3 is TGTGCCTGGAGTATGCGGGGGCAGGATGGCTACACCTTC. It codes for CAWSMRGQDGYTF.

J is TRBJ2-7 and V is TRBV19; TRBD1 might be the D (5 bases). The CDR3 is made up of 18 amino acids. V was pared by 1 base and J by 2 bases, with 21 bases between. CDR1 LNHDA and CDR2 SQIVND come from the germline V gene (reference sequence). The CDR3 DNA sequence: TGTGCCAGTAGTATAGGACAGAGCAGCATCCGATGGGCCTACGAGCAGTACTTC. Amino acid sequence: CASSIGQSSIRWAYEQYF.

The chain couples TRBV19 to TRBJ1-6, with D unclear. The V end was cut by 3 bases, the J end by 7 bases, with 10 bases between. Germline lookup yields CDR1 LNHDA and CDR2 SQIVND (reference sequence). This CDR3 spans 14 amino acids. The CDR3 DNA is TGTGCCAGTAGTATGAGGCAGACGAATTCACCCCTCCACTTT. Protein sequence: CASSMRQTNSPLHF.

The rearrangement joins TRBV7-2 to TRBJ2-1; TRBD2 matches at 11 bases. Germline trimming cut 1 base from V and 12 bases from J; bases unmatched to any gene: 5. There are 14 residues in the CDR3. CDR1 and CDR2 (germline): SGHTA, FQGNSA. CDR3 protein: CASSLGSGRARQFF. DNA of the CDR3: TGTGCCAGCAGCTTAGGTAGCGGGAGGGCTCGGCAGTTCTTC.

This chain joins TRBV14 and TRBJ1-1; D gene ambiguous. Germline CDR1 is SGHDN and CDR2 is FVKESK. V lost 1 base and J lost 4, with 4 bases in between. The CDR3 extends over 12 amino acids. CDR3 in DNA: TGTGCCAGCAGCCAAGTCTTCACTGAAGCTTTCTTT. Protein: CASSQVFTEAFF.

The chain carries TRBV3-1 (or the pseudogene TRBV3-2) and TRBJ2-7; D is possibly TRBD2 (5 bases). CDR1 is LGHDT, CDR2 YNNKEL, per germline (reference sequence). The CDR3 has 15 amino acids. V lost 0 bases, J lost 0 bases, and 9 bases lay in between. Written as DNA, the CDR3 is TGTGCCAGCAGCCAAGATAGCGAGTACTCCTACGAGCAGTACTTC. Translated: CASSQDSEYSYEQYF.

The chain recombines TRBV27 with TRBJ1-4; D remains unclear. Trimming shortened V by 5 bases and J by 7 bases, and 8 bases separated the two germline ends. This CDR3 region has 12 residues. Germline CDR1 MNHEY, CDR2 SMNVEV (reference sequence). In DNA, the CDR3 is TGTGCCAGCAGTCCCCCAGGTGAAAAACTGTTTTTT. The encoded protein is CASSPPGEKLFF.